The source of this T cell receptor beta chain is a study of response to subunit inactivated influenza vaccine. One entry per CDR3 protein, called by TCRdb with MiXCR from the RT-PCR reads. This table has around 600,000 distinct CDR3 sequences, roughly 12% appearing once. This clonotype showed up just a few times. V dropped 3 bases and J dropped 5 bases, with 14 bases sitting between them. Looked up from germline, CDR1 is SGDLS and CDR2 is YYNGEE. The CDR3 sequence is 14 residues long. These records were also assigned to another study, of T cells expressing NK-cell markers. This second study notes: TCR beta libraries carry UMIs added by 5'RACE template switching. Similarly, these clonotypes led the CD3+CD56-NKG2C+ fraction as well in a few donors.

The chain combines TRBV9 with TRBJ1-1; TRBD1 might be the D (6 bases). The clonotype comes from a man in his forties or fifties who received an inactivated influenza vaccine. Source: PBMCs from blood, taken on the day of vaccination. The CDR3 here is CASSDREGVTEAFF. For the CDR3, the DNA is TGTGCCAGCAGCGACAGGGAAGGGGTAACTGAAGCTTTCTTT.